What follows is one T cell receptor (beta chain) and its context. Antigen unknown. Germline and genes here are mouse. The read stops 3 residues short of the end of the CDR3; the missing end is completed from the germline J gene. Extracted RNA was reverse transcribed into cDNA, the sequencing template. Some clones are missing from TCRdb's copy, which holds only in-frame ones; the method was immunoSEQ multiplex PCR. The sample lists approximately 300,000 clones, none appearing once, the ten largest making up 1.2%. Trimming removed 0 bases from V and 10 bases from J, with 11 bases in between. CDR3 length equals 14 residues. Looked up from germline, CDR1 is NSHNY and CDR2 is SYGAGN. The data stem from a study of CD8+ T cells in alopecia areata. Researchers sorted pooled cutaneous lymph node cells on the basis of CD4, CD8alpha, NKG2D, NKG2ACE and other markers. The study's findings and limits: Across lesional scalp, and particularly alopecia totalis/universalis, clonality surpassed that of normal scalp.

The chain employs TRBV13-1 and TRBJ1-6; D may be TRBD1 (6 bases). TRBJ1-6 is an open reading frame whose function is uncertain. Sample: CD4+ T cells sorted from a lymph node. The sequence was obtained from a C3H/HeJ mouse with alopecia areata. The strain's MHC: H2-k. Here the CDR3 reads CASSDGGAGSPLYF. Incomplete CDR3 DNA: TGTGCCAGCAGTGATGGGGGGGCGGGGTCGCCC.